This T cell receptor beta chain is drawn from a study of beta chain features in type 1 diabetes. Study details: Healthy donors and patients showed comparable age, gender and cell yields. Examination of sorted cells across all samples involved about 99 million cells.

Germline V lookup: CDR1 LGHNA, CDR2 YNFKEQ. This CDR3 has 14 amino acids. V lost 0 bases, J lost 3 bases, and 8 bases lay in between. This clone was counted only a few times. Antigen unknown. What was sequenced were expressed TCRB transcripts, since all of the isolated RNA had been reverse transcribed. Data came from immunoSEQ multiplex PCR; TCRdb stores just in-frame clones and leaves some out. Among hundreds of thousands of clones listed, over 13% were seen once. By way of CD45RO/CCR7/CD25/CD127/CD95/CD27, the CD4+ regulatory, stem cell-like memory, central memory and naive cells were sorted. Overall study findings and caveats: Moderate yet significant TCRB CDR3 shortening was seen in Type 1 diabetes patients in all four CD4+ subsets.

This receptor was identified in a man aged 18 to 30 with type 1 diabetes. Specimen: naive CD4+ T cells from blood. V usage is TRBV4-2 and J usage is TRBJ1-1; no clear D. CDR3 nucleotides: TGTGCCAGCAGCCAAGATGTTATGGACACTGAAGCTTTCTTT. Encoded protein: CASSQDVMDTEAFF.